These 25 T cell receptor beta chains originate from one sample sequenced in a study of shared clonotypes between healthy human individuals (TCRdb year 2020). For the CD8 naive samples, CD45RO-negative cells were positively selected for CCR7, yielding a CD45RA+CCR7+ population from which TemRA cells were excluded. The method behind the library was the immunoSEQ multiplex PCR assay. TCRdb retrieved this table from immuneACCESS and kept in-frame rearrangements only. Not all clones are present; in checked studies, unresolved V genes account for under half, and no reason is known for the remainder. Present in this sample are about 680,000 clones, approximately 90% of which were seen just once. The ten largest clones take up about 24% of the sample. Material for sequencing was naive CD8+ T cells sorted from blood. The cell subset or site tag for this specimen amounts to: CD45RA+CCR7+. These TCRs come from a man aged 25-40 years in good health.

J is TRBJ2-1 and V is TRBV9, with 9 bases matching TRBD2. The CDR3 runs to 14 residues. The V gene's germline CDR1 is SGDLS and CDR2 YYNGEE. V lost 5 bases to trimming and J lost 5 bases; unmatched junction nucleotides: 5. Here the CDR3 reads CASRLAGADNEQFF. As DNA, the CDR3 is TGTGCCAGCAGGTTAGCGGGAGCGGACAATGAGCAGTTCTTC.

The chain carries TRBV10-3 and TRBJ2-1; TRBD2 matches at 9 bases. This CDR3 is 17 amino acids long. Trimming cost V 0 bases and J 2 bases; bases outside gene matches: 5. Germline V gene data show CDR1 as ENHRY and CDR2 as SYGVKD. The DNA of the CDR3 is TGTGCCATCAGTGAGTCGGCTAGCGGGGACACCTACAATGAGCAGTTCTTC. It encodes CAISESASGDTYNEQFF.

The rearrangement uses TRBV11-2 and TRBJ2-7; possibly TRBD1 or TRBD2 for D (6 bases each). In germline, CDR1 is SGHAT, CDR2 FQNNGV. V was shortened by 7 bases and J by 3 bases, with 13 bases between the two germline ends. CDR3 length: 13 residues. The CDR3 loop is CASTRGVGYEQYF. CDR3 nucleotide sequence: TGTGCCAGCACGAGGGGGGTTGGCTACGAGCAGTACTTC.

The chain carries TRBV29-1 and TRBJ1-1; D may be TRBD1 (6 bases). CDR3 length: 12 residues. Germline lookup yields CDR1 SQVTM and CDR2 ANQGSEA. The V and J ends lost 5 bases and 8 bases respectively, with 15 bases between them. CDR3 coding DNA: TGCAGCGTTACCAAACAGGGTAACGAAGCTTTCTTT. Translation: CSVTKQGNEAFF.

This chain uses TRBV11-2 with TRBJ1-5; D uncertain. Deletions cut 2 bases from V and 2 bases from J, with 7 bases between. The V gene's germline CDR1 is SGHAT and CDR2 FQNNGV. There are 14 residues in the CDR3. The CDR3 sequence is CASSLWGGNQPQHF. CDR3 DNA: TGTGCCAGCAGCTTATGGGGAGGCAATCAGCCCCAGCATTTT.

This rearrangement joins TRBV6-1 to TRBJ1-5; 7 bases are a match to TRBD1. CDR1 MNHNS and CDR2 SASEGT come from the germline V gene. The CDR3 has 14 amino acids. The V segment lost 3 bases and the J segment 4 bases; nucleotides outside the gene matches: 3. The CDR3 DNA reads as TGTGCCAGCAGTGATTACAGGGGTAATCAGCCCCAGCATTTT. Translation: CASSDYRGNQPQHF.

This chain joins TRBV15 and TRBJ1-1; the D is unclear. V gave up 0 bases and J gave up 0 bases, with 2 bases separating them. CDR1 and CDR2 (germline): LNHNV, YYDKDF (reference sequence). This CDR3 is 13 amino acids long. The CDR3 coding sequence is TGTGCCACCAGCAGAGAATTGAACACTGAAGCTTTCTTT. It yields the protein CATSRELNTEAFF.

This clone appeared once. This sample includes further DNA sequences coding for the same CDR3. This rearrangement joins TRBV4-3 to TRBJ2-2; no definite D call. There are 14 residues in the CDR3. Trimming left V 1 base short and J 1 base short, with 4 bases between. Looked up from germline, CDR1 is LGHNA and CDR2 is YSLEER. The CDR3 DNA reads TGCGCCAGCAGCCAAGGACGGAACACCGGGGAGCTGTTTTTT. It encodes CASSQGRNTGELFF.

The chain carries TRBV6-6 and TRBJ2-1; tentatively, D is TRBD2 (6 bases). The CDR3 spans 15 residues. Trimming stripped 2 bases from V and 4 bases from J, with 12 bases between. Germline V gene lookup returns CDR1 MNHNY and CDR2 SVGAGI (reference sequence). CDR3 DNA: TGTGCCAGCAGTTACGCCGGGGAGGAGTACAATGAGCAGTTCTTC. The encoded protein is CASSYAGEEYNEQFF.

The rearrangement uses TRBV4-1 and TRBJ2-1, with 7 bases that match TRBD2. From germline, CDR1 is MGHRA and CDR2 YSYEKL. V trimming: 0 bases; J trimming: 4 bases; junction bases outside the gene matches: 6. The CDR3 covers 16 residues. The chain's CDR3 is CASSQEAGAVYNEQFF. The CDR3 DNA reads TGCGCCAGCAGCCAAGAGGCGGGAGCCGTATACAATGAGCAGTTCTTC.

The genes are TRBV6-1 and TRBJ1-1; D uncertain. The CDR3 spans 13 residues. Germline assignment: CDR1 MNHNS and CDR2 SASEGT. V was clipped by 5 bases and J by 3 bases, with 10 bases between them. The CDR3 bases are TGTGCCAGCAGTATCCGGGTTCACACTGAAGCTTTCTTT. Protein product: CASSIRVHTEAFF.

The chain has TRBV15 and TRBJ1-5; 7 positions match TRBD1. The length of the CDR3 is 15 residues. V dropped 0 bases and J dropped 7; count of bases not matched to a gene: 6. Germline V lookup: CDR1 LNHNV, CDR2 YYDKDF (reference sequence). The CDR3 here is CATSRDWAGGQPQHF. The CDR3 DNA is TGTGCCACCAGCAGAGATTGGGCAGGGGGGCAGCCCCAGCATTTT.

This chain connects TRBV10-3 to TRBJ2-1; TRBD1 is a possible D gene (6 bases). The CDR3 spans 14 residues. Trimming removed 7 bases at V and 9 bases at J, with 19 bases between. In germline, CDR1 is ENHRY, CDR2 SYGVKD. The CDR3 DNA reads as TGTGCCATCAAAAAGGACAGTGGGGACCTTGAGCAGTTCTTC. It is translated as CAIKKDSGDLEQFF.

Details on this clone: In the same sample, other DNA sequences code for this CDR3. The chain carries TRBV19 and TRBJ1-1, with D possibly TRBD1 on 5 matching bases. The CDR3 contains 13 residues. From germline, CDR1 is LNHDA and CDR2 SQIVND (reference sequence). Trimming removed 6 bases at V and 0 bases at J, with 8 bases between. The CDR3, as DNA: TGTGCCAGTAGCGGGGGAATGAACACTGAAGCTTTCTTT. It translates to CASSGGMNTEAFF.

On this clone itself: Other DNA variants within this sample encode the same CDR3. This chain uses TRBV28 with TRBJ2-3; tentatively, D is TRBD1 (5 bases). This CDR3 is 13 amino acids long. V lost 4 bases and J lost 1, with 6 bases in between. Looked up from germline, CDR1 is MDHEN and CDR2 is SYDVKM. The CDR3 protein is CASSSTGTDTQYF. DNA of the CDR3: TGTGCCAGCAGTTCGACAGGCACAGATACGCAGTATTTT. The whole variable domain, filled in from reference TRBV28 and TRBJ2-3, reads DVKVTQSSRYLVKRTGEKVFLECVQDMDHENMFWYRQDPGLGLRLIYFSYDVKMKEKGDIPEGYSVSREKKERFSLILESASTNQTSMYLCASSSTGTDTQYFGPGTRLTVL.

The genes are TRBV11-2 and TRBJ1-1; 7 nucleotides match TRBD1. The germline V gene encodes CDR1 SGHAT and CDR2 FQNNGV. The CDR3 covers 18 residues. V lost 5 bases to trimming and J lost 1 base; unmatched junction nucleotides: 16. The CDR3, as DNA: TGTGCCAGCAGCGGGAGGGGGCGGATTGGATTGTGGAACACTGAAGCTTTCTTT. It translates to CASSGRGRIGLWNTEAFF. The whole variable domain, filled in from reference TRBV11-2 and TRBJ1-1, reads EAGVAQSPRYKIIEKRQSVAFWCNPISGHATLYWYQQILGQGPKLLIQFQNNGVVDDSQLPKDRFSAERLKGVDSTLKIQPAKLEDSAVYLCASSGRGRIGLWNTEAFFGQGTRLTVV.

This clone was recorded only once. The chain carries TRBV4-1 and TRBJ2-1, with D perhaps TRBD2 (5 bases). With 6 bases removed from V and 0 bases from J, the gap between germline ends came to 12 bases. This CDR3 has 15 amino acids. Germline V CDR1 and CDR2: MGHRA, YSYEKL. In DNA form, the CDR3 reads TGCGCCAGCAGGGAGGAGCCTAGCTCCTACAATGAGCAGTTCTTC. Residues: CASREEPSSYNEQFF.

V and J are TRBV2 and TRBJ2-4, with a tentative D call TRBD1 (6 bases). Trimming left V 4 bases short and J 0 bases short, with 10 bases between. Germline lookup yields CDR1 SNHLY and CDR2 FYNNEI. CDR3 size: 15 residues. CDR3 bases: TGTGCCAGCAGTGCCGGACAGTTAGCCAAAAACATTCAGTACTTC. Translating it yields CASSAGQLAKNIQYF. Full variable domain (rest looked up from reference TRBV2 and TRBJ2-4): EPEVTQTPSHQVTQMGQEVILRCVPISNHLYFYWYRQILGQKVEFLVSFYNNEISEKSEIFDDQFSVERPDGSNFTLKIRSTKLEDSAMYFCASSAGQLAKNIQYFGAGTRLSVL.

This chain links TRBV6-1 with TRBJ1-5; unclear D gene. Germline V gene data show CDR1 as MNHNS and CDR2 as SASEGT. V dropped 2 bases and J dropped 5 bases, with 13 bases sitting between them. The CDR3 is made up of 15 amino acids. The CDR3 protein is CASSELGTRDQPQHF. Here the CDR3 DNA reads TGTGCCAGCAGTGAATTGGGAACACGGGATCAGCCCCAGCATTTT.

The chain couples TRBV9 to TRBJ2-1; TRBD2 agrees at 11 bases. The CDR3 is 15 amino acids. J was trimmed by 6 bases and V by 2 bases; bases with no gene match: 4. Germline assignment: CDR1 SGDLS and CDR2 YYNGEE. CDR3 coding DNA: TGTGCCAGCAGCGTGATAGCGGGAGGGGTCAATGAGCAGTTCTTC. Protein product: CASSVIAGGVNEQFF.

The J gene is TRBJ2-5, the V gene TRBV27, with a possible D match to TRBD1 (6 bases). CDR3 size: 15 residues. Trimming stripped 5 bases from V and 0 bases from J, with 13 bases between. Germline V gene sequence: CDR1 MNHEY, CDR2 SMNVEV (reference sequence). CDR3 DNA: TGTGCCAGCAGTACCGGGACACTGTACCAAGAGACCCAGTACTTC. Its translation is CASSTGTLYQETQYF.

This clone was counted once. The J gene is TRBJ1-3, the V gene TRBV9; D uncertain. Germline assignment: CDR1 SGDLS and CDR2 YYNGEE. The CDR3 has 17 amino acids. Trimming shortened V by 0 bases and J by 0 bases, and 13 bases separated the two germline ends. The CDR3 sequence: CASSVAAGLDSGNTIYF. The CDR3 nucleotides read TGTGCCAGCAGCGTAGCCGCAGGACTGGACTCTGGAAACACCATATATTTT.

The chain combines TRBV5-3 with TRBJ2-2, with D hard to call. TRBV5-3 is classed as an ORF, of uncertain function. With 0 bases removed from V and 1 base from J, the gap between germline ends came to 10 bases. CDR3 length: 16 amino acids. The CDR3 nucleotides read TGTGCCAGAAGCTTGGGTTTAGGCGGGAACACCGGGGAGCTGTTTTTT. Translation: CARSLGLGGNTGELFF.

The chain joins TRBV6-6 to TRBJ1-1, with D possibly matching TRBD1 (5 bases). From germline, CDR1 is MNHNY and CDR2 SVGAGI (reference sequence). This CDR3 spans 12 amino acids. The V and J ends lost 5 bases and 5 bases respectively, with 9 bases between them. The CDR3 loop is CASSPGRTEAFF. CDR3 coding DNA: TGTGCCAGCAGTCCAGGGAGAACTGAAGCTTTCTTT.

This chain connects TRBV29-1 to TRBJ2-1; 9 positions match TRBD1. The germline gives CDR1 SQVTM, CDR2 ANQGSEA. The CDR3 is made up of 14 amino acids. The trim removed 3 bases at V and 5 bases at J, leaving 5 bases unmatched. The CDR3 reads CSVDWDREHNEQFF. CDR3 bases: TGCAGCGTTGATTGGGACAGGGAACACAATGAGCAGTTCTTC.